This T cell receptor beta chain emerged from a study of regulatory T cells in long-lasting Graves disease. The time point: newly diagnosed GD, antithyroid drugs for less than 3 months. From PBMCs, RNA was extracted and then used to make the TCR library. An endocrinology department located in Xi'an, China, was where the patients came from. This clonotype was picked up many times. Combining iRepertoire HTBI primers with Arm-PCR of CDR3 regions, the authors built TCR beta libraries. A single record per CDR3 protein comes from TCRdb applying MiXCR to the multiplex PCR reads. The table includes roughly 360,000 distinct CDR3 sequences, about 12% detected once. Trimming removed 0 bases from V and 4 bases from J, with 15 bases in between. CDR3 length: 16 amino acids. Germline CDR1 and CDR2: MNHNS and SASEGT. Another study also made use of these data, one on T cells in Graves' hyperthyroidism and ophthalmopathy. From that study: The study used the HTBI primer set for a first-round RT-PCR of the TCR CDR3.

This clonotype was sampled from a woman in her late teens or twenties with Graves disease. The starting material was peripheral blood mononuclear cells (PBMCs), obtained at new diagnosis, from a patient treated with antithyroid drugs. The V and J genes are TRBV6-1 and TRBJ1-2, with unresolved D. In nucleotides, the CDR3 is TGTGCCAGCAGTGAAGCGAGAGGAGGGATCGGCTATGGCTACACCTTC. It codes for CASSEARGGIGYGYTF.